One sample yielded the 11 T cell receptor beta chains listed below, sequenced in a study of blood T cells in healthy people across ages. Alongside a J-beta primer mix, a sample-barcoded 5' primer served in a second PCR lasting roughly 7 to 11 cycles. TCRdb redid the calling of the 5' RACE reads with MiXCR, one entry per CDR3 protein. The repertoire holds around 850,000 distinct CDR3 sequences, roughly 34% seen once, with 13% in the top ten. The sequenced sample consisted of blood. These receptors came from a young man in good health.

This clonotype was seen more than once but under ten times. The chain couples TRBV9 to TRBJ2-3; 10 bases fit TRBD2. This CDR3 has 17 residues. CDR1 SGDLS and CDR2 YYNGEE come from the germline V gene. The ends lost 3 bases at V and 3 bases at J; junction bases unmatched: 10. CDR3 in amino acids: CASSDTTAGGPTDTQYF. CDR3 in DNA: TGTGCCAGCAGCGATACCACAGCGGGAGGGCCGACAGATACGCAGTATTTT.

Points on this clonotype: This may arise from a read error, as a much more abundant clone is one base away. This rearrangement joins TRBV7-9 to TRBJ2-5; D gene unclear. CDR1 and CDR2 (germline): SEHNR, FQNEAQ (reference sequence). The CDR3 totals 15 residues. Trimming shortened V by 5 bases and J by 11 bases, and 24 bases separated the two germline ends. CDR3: CASSTTSPRPPEQYF. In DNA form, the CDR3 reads TGTGCCAGCAGCACGACATCGCCCAGGCCCCCTGAGCAGTACTTC.

CDR3 in amino acids: CASSLTGTSNEKLFF. The CDR3 bases are TGTGCCAGCAGCCTCACAGGGACCTCTAATGAAAAACTGTTTTTT. V is TRBV6-6 and J is TRBJ1-4; D might be TRBD1 (6 bases). Germline values: CDR1 MNHNY, CDR2 SVGAGI (reference sequence). The V and J ends lost 6 bases and 3 bases respectively, with 14 bases between them. The CDR3 contains 15 residues.

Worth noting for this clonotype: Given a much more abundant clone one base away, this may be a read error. The CDR3 is CAGNPNLAGSRDTQYF. The DNA for the CDR3 is TGTGCCGGCAATCCGAATCTAGCGGGGTCCAGAGATACGCAGTATTTT. The chain carries TRBV12-3 or TRBV12-4 and TRBJ2-3; TRBD2 agrees at 9 bases. J lost 5 bases, V lost 11 bases, and 17 bases had no gene match. The CDR3 has 16 residues.

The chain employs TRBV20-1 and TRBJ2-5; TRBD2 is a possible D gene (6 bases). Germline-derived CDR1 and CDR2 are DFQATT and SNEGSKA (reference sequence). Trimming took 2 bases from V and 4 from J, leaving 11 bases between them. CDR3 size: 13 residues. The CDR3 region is CSARPGTVETQYF. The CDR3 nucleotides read TGCAGTGCTAGACCGGGGACTGTAGAGACCCAGTACTTC.

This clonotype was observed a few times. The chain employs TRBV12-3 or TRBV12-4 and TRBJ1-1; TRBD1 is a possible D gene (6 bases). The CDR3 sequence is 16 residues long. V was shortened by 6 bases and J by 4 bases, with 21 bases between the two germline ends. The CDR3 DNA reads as TGTGCCAGCAGGGGCTCACCCCGGACAGTAGTCACTGAAGCTTTCTTT. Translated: CASRGSPRTVVTEAFF.

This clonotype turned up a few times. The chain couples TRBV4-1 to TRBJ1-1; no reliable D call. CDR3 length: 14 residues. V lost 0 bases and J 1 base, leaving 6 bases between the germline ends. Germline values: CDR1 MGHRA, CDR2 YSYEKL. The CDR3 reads CASSQDSGNTEAFF. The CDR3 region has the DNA TGCGCCAGCAGCCAAGATTCCGGGAACACTGAAGCTTTCTTT.

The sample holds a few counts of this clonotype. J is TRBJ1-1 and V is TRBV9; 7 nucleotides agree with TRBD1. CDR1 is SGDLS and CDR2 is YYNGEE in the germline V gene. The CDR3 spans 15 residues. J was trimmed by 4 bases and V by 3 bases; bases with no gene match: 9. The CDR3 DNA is TGTGCCAGCAGCGGAGGGGGCGGGGGACTCACTGAAGCTTTCTTT. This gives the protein CASSGGGGGLTEAFF.

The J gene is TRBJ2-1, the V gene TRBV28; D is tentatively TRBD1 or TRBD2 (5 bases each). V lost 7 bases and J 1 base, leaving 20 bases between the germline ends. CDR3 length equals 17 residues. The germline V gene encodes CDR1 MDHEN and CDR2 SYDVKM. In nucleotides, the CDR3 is TGTGCCAGCAACTTCAAGCAGGGAGTAAGGTCCTACAATGAGCAGTTCTTC. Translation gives CASNFKQGVRSYNEQFF.

The CDR3 loop is CASSQGGGSGSPLHF. The DNA of the CDR3 is TGCGCCAGCAGCCAAGGTGGGGGTTCCGGATCACCCCTCCACTTT. The chain couples TRBV4-3 to TRBJ1-6; D perhaps matches TRBD1 (5 bases). The CDR3 has 15 residues. Trimming stripped 1 base from V and 10 bases from J, with 14 bases between. Germline V gene sequence: CDR1 LGHNA, CDR2 YSLEER.

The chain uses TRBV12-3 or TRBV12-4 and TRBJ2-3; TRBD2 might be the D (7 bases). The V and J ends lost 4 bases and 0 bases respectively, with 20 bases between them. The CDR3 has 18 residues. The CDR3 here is CASSYLRGGGVSTDTQYF. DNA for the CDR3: TGTGCCAGCAGTTATCTCCGGGGCGGGGGCGTTAGCACAGATACGCAGTATTTT.